The rows below give T cell receptor beta chains drawn from one sample of a study of shared clonotypes between healthy human individuals. The repertoire was sequenced with immunoSEQ multiplex PCR; TCRdb's copy has only in-frame clones and lacks some. The table records nearly 750,000 clones, 72% of them present only once. Sequencing used memory CD4+ T cells sorted from blood. The receptors derive from a woman in her twenties or thirties in good health. The CDR3 runs from the conserved cysteine through the conserved F or W.

v_call: TRBV6-1
cdr3_aa: CASSGGQRSGNTIYF

v_call: TRBV11-2
cdr3_aa: CASSLFSVNPYEQYF

v_call: TRBV11-2
cdr3_aa: CASSVRLAGVSSYNEQFF

v_call: TRBV2
cdr3_aa: CASSEASGRSMDTQYF

v_call: TRBV13
cdr3_aa: CASSSRQAIGNTIYF

v_call: TRBV7-9
cdr3_aa: CASSVTRQGIYEQYF

v_call: TRBV27
cdr3_aa: CASSFEASGSYEQYF

v_call: TRBV30
cdr3_aa: CAWISGGQNGYTF

v_call: TRBV4-1
cdr3_aa: CASSQGHGPLQETQYF

v_call: TRBV7-7
cdr3_aa: CASSLEPGRELFF

v_call: TRBV9
cdr3_aa: CASSPRAGGMGDTQYF

v_call: TRBV5-1
cdr3_aa: CASSLAAISYEQYF

v_call: TRBV5-1
cdr3_aa: CASSFGQNTEAFF

v_call: TRBV5-1
cdr3_aa: CASRPGGTLTGELFF

v_call: TRBV7-3
cdr3_aa: CASSPGWGLDTGELFF

v_call: TRBV7-3
cdr3_aa: CASSLGRDGYTF

v_call: TRBV11-3
cdr3_aa: CASSREGGSYNEQFF

v_call: TRBV28
cdr3_aa: CASSSATSGRTYEQYF

v_call: TRBV5-1
cdr3_aa: CASSLVGPHTGELFF

v_call: TRBV6-1
cdr3_aa: CASSNSNTHQPQHF

v_call: TRBV19
cdr3_aa: CASRGSTDTQYF

v_call: TRBV6-6
cdr3_aa: CASSSGTGKEQPQHF

v_call: TRBV7-2
cdr3_aa: CASSFGFSGNTIYF

v_call: TRBV20-1
cdr3_aa: CSASSHYEQYF

v_call: TRBV10-3
cdr3_aa: CAISGRDRTYEQYF

v_call: TRBV28
cdr3_aa: CASSLTGTGLLEQYF

v_call: TRBV19
cdr3_aa: CASSTQGRISYNEQFF

v_call: TRBV2
cdr3_aa: CASTKLAGVYMDEQFF

v_call: TRBV7-9
cdr3_aa: CASSQDSSSGSTF

v_call: TRBV25-1
cdr3_aa: CASSHRGDTGELFF

v_call: TRBV2
cdr3_aa: CASRRQELNTEAFF

v_call: TRBV30
cdr3_aa: CAWSVGFGVGNEKLFF

v_call: TRBV2
cdr3_aa: CASSGTRGGAETQYF

v_call: TRBV5-1
cdr3_aa: CASRLAYRGLYGYTF

v_call: TRBV5-6
cdr3_aa: CASSYSGTGGMSYEQYF

v_call: TRBV2
cdr3_aa: CASSEARLASSYNEQFF

v_call: TRBV7-9
cdr3_aa: CASSPPGTGYNEQFF

v_call: TRBV7-3
cdr3_aa: CASSLRGGLAGVFPDTQYF

v_call: TRBV27
cdr3_aa: CASRRTVASQGYEQYF

v_call: TRBV5-1
cdr3_aa: CASSFTSGPNDNEQFF

v_call: TRBV5-1
cdr3_aa: CASTRKTGGEVSTEAFF

v_call: TRBV21-1
cdr3_aa: CASSKGYEQYF

v_call: TRBV28
cdr3_aa: CARRDTPRDEQFF

v_call: TRBV6-5
cdr3_aa: CASSARGTGIEKLFF

v_call: TRBV5-4
cdr3_aa: CASSVDRVQNTGELFF

v_call: TRBV4-1
cdr3_aa: CASSRIAGGNNEQFF

v_call: TRBV2
cdr3_aa: CASTGRVGQFF

v_call: TRBV29-1
cdr3_aa: CSVETPWQETQYF

v_call: TRBV19
cdr3_aa: CASSTRLAGGTDTQYF

v_call: TRBV30
cdr3_aa: CAWKEGLTSYEQYF

v_call: TRBV13
cdr3_aa: CASSILHLTGGETQYF

v_call: TRBV28
cdr3_aa: CASRSGTGERYTF

v_call: TRBV10-2
cdr3_aa: CASSGAASAIQQYF

v_call: TRBV19
cdr3_aa: CASSISGARRELFF

v_call: TRBV7-9
cdr3_aa: CASSLGTVQETQYF

v_call: TRBV5-6
cdr3_aa: CASSFTGASNTEAFF

v_call: TRBV6-1
cdr3_aa: CASSESQAYYGYTF

v_call: TRBV15
cdr3_aa: CATSKGQEPSYEQYF

v_call: TRBV5-6
cdr3_aa: CASSQPGTNLNYGYTF

v_call: TRBV27
cdr3_aa: CASSLYGPRTDTQYF